The entry below gives a single TCR beta chain sequence along with its context. This clonotype has ten or more counts. It has no much larger one-base neighbor in the sample; base qualities were not kept. Synthesis of TCR cDNA relied on 5'RACE template switching, a step that introduced a universal primer site along with unique molecular identifiers. cDNA synthesis was primed from both the TCR alpha and TCR beta constant segments. Library amplification used two PCR steps, and the second PCR step added sample barcodes and sequencing adapters. Libraries were sequenced on Illumina HiSeq 2500 (2x100 bp) or NovaSeq (2x150 bp). Turning to the authors' computational methods: Reads were demultiplexed and collapsed into UMI consensus sequences with MIGEC, and V(D)J alignment was performed with MiXCR. Using edgeR on replicate PBMC samples, clonotypes were called vaccine-responding if FDR was below 0.01 and the log2 fold change was above 5 up to day 15. Each bulk clonotype received a CD4 or CD8 identity based on whether the sequenced CD4 or CD8 repertoire contained that clonotype at higher abundance. To estimate the distribution of each clone across memory phenotypes, clonotype frequencies in memory subsets were weighted by FACS-sorted cell numbers. Using fastp trimming at Q25 and MiXCR clonotype assembly, TCRdb reanalyzed the public sequencing data and kept in-frame beta chains. Records with the same CDR3 protein are collapsed into one entry carrying the most frequent genes and DNA. Here the V and J calls rest on TCRdb's processing, not on the authors' analysis. In all, the sample holds about 22,000 distinct CDR3 sequences, and around 5.5% of those were seen once. The ten top clones hold 15% to 25% of the sample.

The sample comes from a study of T cells after yellow fever vaccination (dated by TCRdb to the late 2010s). About the full investigation: Using CD3, CD45RA, CCR7 and CD95 staining, memory subsets (EM, EMRA, CM and Tscm) were sorted on a BD FACS Aria III. Libraries from fractions with low cell numbers were prepared with the SMART-Seq v4 Ultra Low Input RNA kit. To track T-cell clones before and after primary and booster YFV17D yellow fever vaccination, bulk TCR alpha and beta repertoires were sequenced longitudinally. Two healthy male donors made up the cohort, one aged 18 to 30 years and the other aged 30 to 40 years. Blood samples were taken at several timepoints before and after primary and secondary immunization, and bulk PBMC replicates and cell subsets were isolated. Sorting of memory subsets took place on days 0, 15 and 45 and at 18 months after primary vaccination, as well as on days 0, 15 and 45 after the 30-year booster.

The sample's treatment or condition label, decoded: live attenuated yellow fever vaccine strain. A standard Ficoll-Paque protocol was used to isolate PBMCs from peripheral blood. RNA from sorted memory subsets was extracted with the RNeasy Micro Kit. What the study reported, not specific to this receptor: Most clones expanded after primary vaccination (about 96% of CD4 and 80% to 90% of CD8) were re-detected after the booster, suggesting that broad memory maintenance occurred. A small share of clonotypes occurred in both CD4 and CD8 compartments, likely arising from convergent recombination. FACS-sorted repertoires could contain abundant contaminating clonotypes from the bulk population, so computational filtering was required. Because the study included only a couple of donors, the extent to which the findings can be generalized is limited. Compared with the primary T-cell response, the secondary T-cell response was weaker but faster, peaking on day 5 rather than day 15. In the sorted memory subsets on day 0, nearly all of the vaccine-responding clonotypes fell below detection.

The input for sequencing was PBMCs, either bulk or a sorted T-cell subset (CD4+, CD8+, memory, or dextramer-sorted; not recorded which), taken 45 days after the first yellow fever vaccination. This TCR derives from a man between 18 and 35 years old who received the YFV17D yellow fever vaccine.

The sequence in DNA is TGCGCCAGCAGCCAAGAGGACACGCAGTATTTT. It translates to CASSQEDTQYF. The chain is encoded by TRBV4-3 joined to TRBJ2-3; the D gene is not confidently resolved. V gives up 0 bases and J gives up 9 bases, and the segment between their germline ends measures 4 bases. Measured from the cysteine to the phenylalanine, the CDR3 is 11 residues long. Only the CDR3 region is kept as DNA, spanning 33 bases read in frame from base 1. According to the germline V gene, CDR1 reads LGHNA and CDR2 reads YSLEER.